This entry lists 21 T cell receptor beta chains sequenced from one sample in a study of cytomegalovirus exposure and HLA in healthy donors. It was with 60 Vbeta and 13 Jbeta primers that the PCR ran. Repertoires were generated with immunoSEQ multiplex PCR, while TCRdb's copy carries only in-frame clones and drops some. The sample consists of about 180,000 clones, roughly 76% of them appearing once. Sequencing input: PBMCs. These receptors were obtained from a woman aged 18-35 years in good health and CMV-seropositive.

The chain employs TRBV7-3 and TRBJ2-3; the match to TRBD2 covers 9 bases. Germline loops: CDR1 SGHTA, CDR2 FQGTGA. The CDR3 sequence is 17 residues long. J was trimmed by 1 base and V by 2 bases; bases with no gene match: 7. The CDR3 DNA is TGTGCCAGCAGCTTAGAAGTAGCGGGGGTGGGCACAGATACGCAGTATTTT. As protein: CASSLEVAGVGTDTQYF.

The chain carries TRBV5-5 and TRBJ2-7; 9 bases map to TRBD1. This CDR3 is built from 15 residues. Trimming removed 2 bases from V and 4 bases from J; junction bases left unmatched: 7. CDR1 is SGHKS and CDR2 is YYEKEE in the germline V gene (reference sequence). The CDR3 region has the DNA TGTGCCAGCAGCTTAGGGGACAGGGTTCTATACGAGCAGTACTTC. Protein sequence: CASSLGDRVLYEQYF.

The V call is TRBV19, the J call TRBJ1-3, with 7 nucleotides matching TRBD1. The CDR3 runs 14 residues. CDR1 LNHDA and CDR2 SQIVND come from the germline V gene (reference sequence). The J segment lost 7 bases and the V segment lost 6 bases, leaving 9 bases of the junction unmatched. CDR3 nucleotide sequence: TGTGCCAGTAGGGACAGGTTCAAGACGAACACCATATATTTT. This sequence encodes CASRDRFKTNTIYF.

As concerns this clone: Other DNA sequences in the same sample also yield this CDR3. The V call is TRBV4-1, the J call TRBJ2-5; maybe TRBD1 (6 bases). Germline CDR1 reads MGHRA; CDR2 reads YSYEKL. V shed 0 bases and J shed 7 bases, with 6 bases lying between them. The CDR3 sequence is 12 residues long. CDR3 residues: CASSQETGTQYF. Written as DNA, the CDR3 is TGCGCCAGCAGCCAAGAGACAGGGACCCAGTACTTC.

The chain has TRBV28 and TRBJ1-6, with unresolved D. The germline CDR1 and CDR2 sequences are MDHEN and SYDVKM. The V end was cut by 8 bases, the J end by 7 bases, with 27 bases between. The CDR3 covers 18 residues. CDR3 protein: CASLKIGPPSRENSPLHF. CDR3 nucleotides: TGTGCCAGCCTCAAAATCGGCCCTCCCTCTAGGGAGAATTCACCCCTCCACTTT.

This clone has just a few counts. The V call is TRBV5-1, the J call TRBJ1-1; D uncertain. Germline CDR1 is SGHRS and CDR2 is YFSETQ. The CDR3 length is 15 residues. Between the trimmed V and J ends, which lost 2 bases and 0 bases, there was a span of 11 bases. As DNA, the CDR3 is TGCGCCAGCAGCTTCGATGGGGAGGTGAACACTGAAGCTTTCTTT. Its translation is CASSFDGEVNTEAFF. The variable domain in full, with the rest retrieved from reference TRBV5-1 and TRBJ1-1, is KAGVTQTPRYLIKTRGQQVTLSCSPISGHRSVSWYQQTPGQGLQFLFEYFSETQRNKGNFPGRFSGRQFSNSRSEMNVSTLELGDSALYLCASSFDGEVNTEAFFGQGTRLTVV.

The gene calls are TRBV7-8 and TRBJ2-7; 10 nucleotides match TRBD2. CDR3 length: 16 residues. V lost 5 bases to trimming and J lost 3 bases; unmatched junction nucleotides: 10. The germline CDR1 and CDR2 sequences are SGHVS and FQNEAQ. The CDR3 sequence is CASSDHPGTSVYEQYF. The CDR3 nucleotides are TGTGCCAGCAGCGACCACCCCGGGACTAGCGTCTACGAGCAGTACTTC.

This clone was counted between two and nine times. The chain has TRBV4-2 and TRBJ2-2; 9 nucleotides line up with TRBD2. CDR3 size: 16 residues. Per germline, CDR1 LGHNA and CDR2 YNFKEQ. V lost 1 base and J lost 5; bases outside the gene matches: 5. CDR3 region: CASSQVGGGETGELFF. Written as DNA, the CDR3 is TGTGCCAGCAGCCAAGTTGGCGGGGGGGAAACCGGGGAGCTGTTTTTT.

J is TRBJ2-7 and V is TRBV28; no definite D call. CDR3 length: 12 residues. The germline V and J ends were trimmed by 3 bases and 3 bases, with 6 bases remaining between them. Germline CDR1 MDHEN, CDR2 SYDVKM. This CDR3 is CASSLRIYEQYF. The CDR3 DNA reads TGTGCCAGCAGTTTGAGAATCTACGAGCAGTACTTC. The full variable domain, with the rest looked up from reference TRBV28 and TRBJ2-7, is DVKVTQSSRYLVKRTGEKVFLECVQDMDHENMFWYRQDPGLGLRLIYFSYDVKMKEKGDIPEGYSVSREKKERFSLILESASTNQTSMYLCASSLRIYEQYFGPGTRLTVT.

The chain joins TRBV9 to TRBJ2-1, with D unclear. V was pared by 0 bases and J by 1 base, with 8 bases between. In germline, CDR1 is SGDLS, CDR2 YYNGEE. The CDR3 consists of 15 residues. CDR3 in DNA: TGTGCCAGCAGCGTAGTTGGCGGTTCCTACAATGAGCAGTTCTTC. Its translation: CASSVVGGSYNEQFF.

This clone was counted a few times. V gene TRBV2 combines with J gene TRBJ1-2; D possibly corresponds to TRBD1 (6 bases). The CDR3 runs to 12 residues. Trimming removed 7 bases at V and 6 bases at J, with 12 bases between. Germline CDR1 and CDR2: SNHLY and FYNNEI. The CDR3 loop is CASNPGTNGYTF. CDR3 nucleotide sequence: TGTGCCAGCAATCCCGGGACAAATGGCTACACCTTC.

The rearrangement joins TRBV5-4 to TRBJ2-5; tentatively, D is TRBD2 (5 bases). The CDR3 totals 13 residues. Trimming pared 4 bases from V and 4 bases from J, leaving 11 bases between. Germline V gene sequence: CDR1 SGHNT, CDR2 YYREEE (reference sequence). CDR3 nucleotides: TGTGCCAGCAGCGCCCTTCGGGGAGAGACCCAGTACTTC. Residues: CASSALRGETQYF.

The chain combines TRBV11-3 with TRBJ2-5; 10 positions agree with TRBD1. This CDR3 has 14 residues. J gave up 5 bases and V 4 bases, and 4 bases lay outside the gene matches. The germline gives CDR1 SGHNT, CDR2 YENEEA. The CDR3 nucleotides read TGTGCCAGCAGCTCCGGGACAGGGGATGAGACCCAGTACTTC. Its translation is CASSSGTGDETQYF.

This chain joins TRBV10-3 and TRBJ1-4; 7 nucleotides agree with TRBD1. The CDR3 is 17 residues long. From germline, CDR1 is ENHRY and CDR2 SYGVKD. The junction had 12 bases not matched to a gene; V was cut back by 5 bases and J by 3 bases. This chain's CDR3 is CAISPIMFRGSNEKLFF. In DNA, the CDR3 is TGTGCCATCAGTCCGATTATGTTCAGGGGGTCTAATGAAAAACTGTTTTTT.

The genes are TRBV30 and TRBJ1-4; D may be TRBD1 (5 bases). The germline V and J ends were trimmed by 4 bases and 10 bases, with 10 bases remaining between them. Germline V gives CDR1 GTSNPN, CDR2 SVGIG (reference sequence). The CDR3 sequence is 11 residues long. CDR3 nucleotides: TGTGCCTGGACCCTGGGGGGAAAACTGTTTTTT. It is translated as CAWTLGGKLFF.

This chain joins TRBV5-4 and TRBJ1-1; D call uncertain. Between the trimmed V and J ends, which lost 1 base and 1 base, there was a span of 8 bases. CDR3 length equals 14 residues. CDR1 SGHNT and CDR2 YYREEE come from the germline V gene (reference sequence). CDR3 in amino acids: CASSLSRGNTEAFF. CDR3 DNA: TGTGCCAGCAGCTTGAGTCGGGGGAACACTGAAGCTTTCTTT.

The V and J genes are TRBV4-2 and TRBJ2-6, with 9 bases lining up with TRBD1. Per the germline V gene, CDR1 is LGHNA and CDR2 is YNFKEQ. CDR3 size: 16 residues. After removal of 1 base from V and 4 bases from J, the junction contained 2 bases not matched to a gene. Here the CDR3 reads CASSQGTGDGANVLTF. CDR3 coding DNA: TGTGCCAGCAGCCAAGGGACAGGGGACGGGGCCAACGTCCTGACTTTC.

The gene calls are TRBV6-1 and TRBJ2-6, with 9 bases fitting TRBD1. J gave up 0 bases and V 4 bases, and 7 bases lay outside the gene matches. Germline CDR1 MNHNS, CDR2 SASEGT. CDR3 length: 18 residues. CDR3 in DNA: TGTGCCAGCAGTGGGGGACAGGGTACCTACTCTGGGGCCAACGTCCTGACTTTC. Translating it yields CASSGGQGTYSGANVLTF.

V usage is TRBV6-1 and J usage is TRBJ1-1, with D perhaps matching TRBD1 (5 bases). The length of the CDR3 is 15 residues. With 2 bases removed from V and 7 bases from J, the gap between germline ends came to 17 bases. In germline, CDR1 is MNHNS, CDR2 SASEGT. The CDR3 DNA sequence: TGTGCCAGCAGTGAAAGGCAGGGAGGAACTGGTGAAGCTTTCTTT. It is translated as CASSERQGGTGEAFF.

CDR3 DNA sequence: TGTGCCAGCAGCCCTGAGGGACAGGTCAATCAGCCCCAGCATTTT. Amino acids: CASSPEGQVNQPQHF. V and J are TRBV4-2 and TRBJ1-5; 8 nucleotides agree with TRBD1. The V gene end was trimmed by 4 bases and the J gene end by 3 bases; junction bases not matched to a gene: 5. The CDR3 runs 15 residues. Germline values: CDR1 LGHNA, CDR2 YNFKEQ.

This clone was seen only once. This chain joins TRBV28 and TRBJ2-3; 7 nucleotides match TRBD2. With V trimmed by 5 bases and J by 0 bases, 11 bases remained unmatched. The germline V gene encodes CDR1 MDHEN and CDR2 SYDVKM. CDR3 length: 17 amino acids. DNA of the CDR3: TGTGCCAGCAGTCCCGTGGGAGCGGGGTATAGCACAGATACGCAGTATTTT. This translates into CASSPVGAGYSTDTQYF.